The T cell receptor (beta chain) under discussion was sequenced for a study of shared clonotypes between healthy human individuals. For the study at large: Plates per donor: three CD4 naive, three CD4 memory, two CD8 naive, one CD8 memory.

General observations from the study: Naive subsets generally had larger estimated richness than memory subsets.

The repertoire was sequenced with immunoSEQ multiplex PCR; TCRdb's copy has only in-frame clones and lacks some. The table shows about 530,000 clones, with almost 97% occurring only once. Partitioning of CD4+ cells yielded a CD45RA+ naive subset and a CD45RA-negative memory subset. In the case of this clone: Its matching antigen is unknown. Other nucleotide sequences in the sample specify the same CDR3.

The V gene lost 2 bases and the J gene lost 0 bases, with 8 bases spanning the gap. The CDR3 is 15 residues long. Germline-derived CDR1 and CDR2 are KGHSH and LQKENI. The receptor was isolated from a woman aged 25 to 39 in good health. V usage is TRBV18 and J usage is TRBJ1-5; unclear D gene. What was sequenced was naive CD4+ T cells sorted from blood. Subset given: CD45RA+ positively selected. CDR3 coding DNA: TGTGCCAGCTCACCAGTCGGCGGTAGCAATCAGCCCCAGCATTTT. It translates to CASSPVGGSNQPQHF.